Listed here is a single T cell receptor beta chain. Its specificity is not known. Produced via immunoSEQ multiplex PCR; TCRdb's table is partial and in-frame only. This table holds around 13,000 clones, just under 75% found once. The V segment lost 2 bases and the J segment 5 bases; nucleotides outside the gene matches: 6. This CDR3 has 14 residues. CDR1 is MNHEY, CDR2 SMNVEV, per germline (reference sequence). This specimen belongs to a study of OX40 agonist ivuxolimab in advanced cancers. Across the study: Those treated in dose escalation had hepatocellular carcinoma, melanoma, renal cell cancer or head and neck cancer. Partial responses occurred in three patients (one hepatocellular carcinoma, two cutaneous melanoma). Regarding the study as a whole: Antigens targeted by the expanded peripheral T cells were not determined. Low normalized T-cell clonal expansion also characterized some of the nonresponders.

This specimen consisted of CD4+ or CD8+ T cells sorted from blood, obtained in a trial of the OX40 agonist ivuxolimab. The chain combines TRBV27 with TRBJ2-7; 7 nucleotides agree with TRBD1. This sequence was found in an adult with an advanced solid tumor such as melanoma, head and neck, liver or kidney cancer. The chain's CDR3 is CASSLRQGRHEQYF. Here the CDR3 DNA reads TGTGCCAGCAGTTTAAGACAGGGTAGGCACGAGCAGTACTTC.